This TCR delta chain appears in the sequencing data of a study of gammadelta T cells in human blood. General study findings and limits: Right after birth, innate γδ T cells reportedly expanded polyclonally after microbial exposure.

About this clone: Its target is not known. This likely stems from a read error, as it lies one base from a far larger clone. Other DNA sequences in this sample translate to the same CDR3.

TCRdb reran clone calling via CATT on the RT-PCR reads. The table records over 500 delta-chain clones, approximately 48% of them present only once. The CDR3 spans 22 residues. Trimming took off 0 bases at V and 2 bases at J, with 23 bases between the two ends. The V gene's germline CDR1 is TSWWSYY and CDR2 QGS. Sequenced material: non-Vgamma9Vdelta2 gamma-delta T cells from infant blood. The TCR originated in a human donor. The J gene is TRDJ3, the V gene TRDV1, with TRDD2 as a possible D gene (5 bases). The CDR3 loop is CALGELPPVPYFRAWDTRQMFF. The CDR3 DNA follows: TGTGCTCTTGGGGAACTCCCCCCCGTACCATACTTCCGTGCCTGGGACACCCGACAGATGTTTTTC.